The 22 T cell receptor beta chains given below trace back to one sample, sequenced in a study of OX40 agonist ivuxolimab in advanced cancers. Produced via immunoSEQ multiplex PCR; TCRdb's table is partial and in-frame only. There are tens of thousands of clones in the sample; roughly 90% occur only once, and 30% to 35% lies in the top ten. The sequenced sample was CD4+ or CD8+ T cells sorted from blood, obtained in a trial of the OX40 agonist ivuxolimab. All receptors come from an adult with an advanced solid tumor such as melanoma, head and neck, liver or kidney cancer.

This clone was detected only once. The V call is TRBV6-1, the J call TRBJ2-2, with D maybe TRBD2 (6 bases). The CDR3 extends over 14 amino acids. V was shortened by 6 bases and J by 5 bases, with 13 bases between the two germline ends. Germline V gives CDR1 MNHNS, CDR2 SASEGT. CDR3 sequence reads: CASRAWGVTGELFF. The CDR3 bases are TGTGCCAGCAGAGCATGGGGGGTTACCGGGGAGCTGTTTTTT.

This chain connects TRBV27 to TRBJ2-7, with 8 bases aligning to TRBD1. V was clipped by 5 bases and J by 1 base; unmatched bases: 13. Per the germline V gene, CDR1 is MNHEY and CDR2 is SMNVEV (reference sequence). This CDR3 has 17 amino acids. In DNA form, the CDR3 reads TGTGCCAGCAGTCTCTATCCTCCGGGACAGGTTTCCTACGAGCAGTACTTC. Its translation is CASSLYPPGQVSYEQYF.

The chain recombines TRBV28 with TRBJ2-5, with 8 bases that match TRBD2. Germline CDR1 MDHEN, CDR2 SYDVKM. Trimming took 6 bases from V and 5 from J; bases not matched to a gene: 14. This CDR3 has 16 amino acids. The CDR3 DNA reads TGTGCCAGCAGCCCCTCGGGAGGGGCCCTCGCCGAGACCCAGTACTTC. Translated: CASSPSGGALAETQYF.

The chain is built from TRBV7-9 and TRBJ1-1; no clear D. CDR3 size: 15 residues. Germline-derived CDR1 and CDR2 are SEHNR and FQNEAQ (reference sequence). The V gene lost 1 base and the J gene lost 0 bases, with 9 bases spanning the gap. The CDR3 sequence is CASSLVNLLNTEAFF. For the CDR3, the DNA is TGTGCCAGCAGCTTAGTGAACCTGTTGAACACTGAAGCTTTCTTT.

The J gene is TRBJ2-3, the V gene TRBV28, with D uncertain. CDR1 is MDHEN, CDR2 SYDVKM, per germline. This CDR3 has 16 amino acids. The V end was cut by 4 bases, the J end by 0 bases, with 14 bases between. The CDR3 sequence: CASSSMRFLSTDTQYF. The CDR3 DNA sequence: TGTGCCAGCAGTTCAATGAGGTTCCTTAGCACAGATACGCAGTATTTT.

The chain links TRBV4-2 to TRBJ2-7; D is unclear. Per the germline V gene, CDR1 is LGHNA and CDR2 is YNFKEQ. V lost 5 bases and J 2 bases, leaving 13 bases between the germline ends. The length of the CDR3 is 14 residues. In nucleotides, the CDR3 is TGTGCCAGCAGCTTCGAGTTGGCCCCCTACGAGCAGTACTTC. It is translated as CASSFELAPYEQYF.

The V and J genes are TRBV18 and TRBJ2-3; D ambiguous. The CDR3 has 15 residues. The germline CDR1 and CDR2 sequences are KGHSH and LQKENI. V shed 2 bases and J shed 9 bases, with 18 bases lying between them. CDR3 coding DNA: TGTGCCAGCTCACCAGGTACCGGACGCATGAAGACGCAGTATTTT. Translating it yields CASSPGTGRMKTQYF.

This chain joins TRBV27 and TRBJ2-2; D possibly corresponds to TRBD1 (5 bases). The germline CDR1 and CDR2 sequences are MNHEY and SMNVEV (reference sequence). The ends were cut back, 6 bases at V and 1 base at J, with 12 bases in the middle. CDR3 length: 15 amino acids. The CDR3 here is CASSYSTGNTGELFF. CDR3 nucleotides: TGTGCCAGCAGCTATTCTACAGGGAACACCGGGGAGCTGTTTTTT.

This clone has a single count. This chain joins TRBV30 and TRBJ1-1, with TRBD1 matching over 7 bases. With 5 bases clipped from V and 0 bases from J, the junction kept 3 bases outside the gene matches. CDR1 is GTSNPN and CDR2 is SVGIG in the germline V gene (reference sequence). This CDR3 has 13 residues. In DNA form, the CDR3 reads TGTGCCTGGCTACAGGGGATGAACACTGAAGCTTTCTTT. This sequence encodes CAWLQGMNTEAFF.

This clone was recorded once. Mismatch with germline at one junction end may stem from a read error. The rearrangement joins TRBV20-1 to TRBJ2-1, with D perhaps matching TRBD2 (6 bases). The CDR3 is 11 amino acids. Germline CDR1 is DFQATT and CDR2 is SNEGSKA (reference sequence). The DNA of the CDR3 is TGCAGCGCTACGGGAGTAGATGAGCAGTTCTTC. Translation: CSATGVDEQFF.

J is TRBJ1-5 and V is TRBV19; a weak D match, TRBD1 (5 bases). The CDR3 covers 15 residues. Per germline, CDR1 LNHDA and CDR2 SQIVND (reference sequence). V was pared by 2 bases and J by 0 bases, with 8 bases between. The CDR3: CASSIKDSSNQPQHF. Written as DNA, the CDR3 is TGTGCCAGTAGTATAAAAGACAGTAGCAATCAGCCCCAGCATTTT.

The gene calls are TRBV19 and TRBJ2-2, with D possibly called TRBD1 or TRBD2 (5 bases each). Germline CDR1 LNHDA, CDR2 SQIVND (reference sequence). The length of the CDR3 is 14 residues. V lost 7 bases and J lost 3, with 12 bases in between. The DNA for the CDR3 is TGTGCCAGTACCCCCGGGGCTTACACCGGGGAGCTGTTTTTT. Translation gives CASTPGAYTGELFF. The whole variable domain, filled in from reference TRBV19 and TRBJ2-2, reads DGGITQSPKYLFRKEGQNVTLSCEQNLNHDAMYWYRQDPGQGLRLIYYSQIVNDFQKGDIAEGYSVSREKKESFPLTVTSAQKNPTAFYLCASTPGAYTGELFFGEGSRLTVL.

The CDR3 region is CASSSFGTVNTEAFF. CDR3 coding DNA: TGTGCCAGTAGTTCTTTCGGGACAGTTAACACTGAAGCTTTCTTT. The V and J genes are TRBV19 and TRBJ1-1; 7 nucleotides align to TRBD1. Germline V lookup: CDR1 LNHDA, CDR2 SQIVND (reference sequence). V lost 5 bases to trimming and J lost 2 bases; unmatched junction nucleotides: 8. The CDR3 consists of 15 residues. Full variable domain (outside the CDR3, taken from reference TRBV19 and TRBJ1-1): DGGITQSPKYLFRKEGQNVTLSCEQNLNHDAMYWYRQDPGQGLRLIYYSQIVNDFQKGDIAEGYSVSREKKESFPLTVTSAQKNPTAFYLCASSSFGTVNTEAFFGQGTRLTVV.

The chain combines TRBV11-2 with TRBJ2-1; possible D gene TRBD2, 6 bases. The germline CDR1 and CDR2 sequences are SGHAT and FQNNGV. Trimming pared 1 base from V and 5 bases from J, leaving 9 bases between. The CDR3 extends over 14 amino acids. CDR3 sequence: CASSLAGEHNEQFF. The CDR3 DNA sequence: TGTGCCAGCAGCTTAGCGGGGGAGCACAATGAGCAGTTCTTC.

This chain uses TRBV19 with TRBJ1-5; TRBD1 matches at 9 bases. V shed 4 bases and J 6 bases; nucleotides not matched to a gene: 7. The length of the CDR3 is 15 residues. Germline values: CDR1 LNHDA, CDR2 SQIVND (reference sequence). The CDR3 loop is CASSKAQGASQPQHF. Written as DNA, the CDR3 is TGTGCCAGTAGTAAGGCACAGGGGGCATCTCAGCCCCAGCATTTT.

The rearrangement uses TRBV7-8 and TRBJ2-7; weak D call: TRBD1 (5 bases). V lost 2 bases and J 2 bases, leaving 13 bases between the germline ends. Germline V gene sequence: CDR1 SGHVS, CDR2 FQNEAQ. CDR3 size: 15 residues. The CDR3, as DNA: TGTGCCAGCAGCTTACAGGGATCAAGGCCCTACGAGCAGTACTTC. This sequence encodes CASSLQGSRPYEQYF.

J is TRBJ1-5 and V is TRBV2; a weak D match, TRBD1 (5 bases). The CDR3 is 13 residues long. The V gene's germline CDR1 is SNHLY and CDR2 FYNNEI. Trimming left V 8 bases short and J 7 bases short, with 15 bases between. The CDR3 coding sequence is TGTGCCAGCGGCGGGGGGTTCAGACAGCCCCAGCATTTT. It specifies CASGGGFRQPQHF.

V gene TRBV7-9 combines with J gene TRBJ1-2; 9 bases agree with TRBD1. Per the germline V gene, CDR1 is SEHNR and CDR2 is FQNEAQ (reference sequence). V shed 4 bases and J 5 bases; nucleotides not matched to a gene: 8. This CDR3 has 15 residues. The CDR3 sequence is CASSSTLTGGYGYTF. The CDR3 DNA follows: TGTGCCAGCAGCTCAACCCTGACAGGGGGGTATGGCTACACCTTC. Full variable domain (missing parts from reference TRBV7-9 and TRBJ1-2): DTGVSQNPRHKITKRGQNVTFRCDPISEHNRLYWYRQTLGQGPEFLTYFQNEAQLEKSRLLSDRFSAERPKGSFSTLEIQRTEQGDSAMYLCASSSTLTGGYGYTFGSGTRLTVV.

The genes are TRBV6-6 and TRBJ1-5, with TRBD1 identical over 9 bases. This CDR3 has 15 amino acids. Germline V gene data show CDR1 as MNHNY and CDR2 as SVGAGI (reference sequence). Trimming cost V 6 bases and J 6 bases; bases outside gene matches: 9. The DNA for the CDR3 is TGTGCCAGCAGCACTGACAGGGGGGCCTTTCAGCCCCAGCATTTT. This encodes CASSTDRGAFQPQHF.

This chain uses TRBV19 with TRBJ2-2; TRBD2 might be the D (6 bases). There are 15 residues in the CDR3. V was cut by 1 base and J by 5 bases, with 11 bases left in between. Germline V gene data show CDR1 as LNHDA and CDR2 as SQIVND (reference sequence). As DNA, the CDR3 is TGTGCCAGTAGTATAGTGGCGGGGAGTACCGGGGAGCTGTTTTTT. Translating it yields CASSIVAGSTGELFF.

This chain connects TRBV5-1 to TRBJ2-3, with 9 bases lining up with TRBD1. This CDR3 is built from 14 residues. V shed 2 bases, J shed 2 bases, and the junction held 0 bases outside the gene matches. Germline V lookup: CDR1 SGHRS, CDR2 YFSETQ. The CDR3 protein is CASSLQGATDTQYF. The DNA for the CDR3 is TGCGCCAGCAGCTTACAGGGGGCCACAGATACGCAGTATTTT.

The chain links TRBV27 to TRBJ2-5; either TRBD1 or TRBD2 may fit D (6 bases each). The last part of the DNA fits TRBJ2-7 better; the J call may be wrong. Germline assignment: CDR1 MNHEY and CDR2 SMNVEV (reference sequence). The CDR3 runs 14 residues. The CDR3 DNA is TGTGCCAGCAGACTCCGGGGGCAAACCTACGAGCAGTACTTC. This encodes CASRLRGQTYEQYF.